The TCR beta chain under discussion was sequenced for a study of shared clonotypes between healthy human individuals. Turning to the study itself: Researchers drew samples from a couple of women and a few men aged 18 to 49. The plates for each donor numbered three CD4 naive, three CD4 memory, two CD8 naive and one CD8 memory. Regarding the study as a whole: Though the depth was large, rarefaction showed that sorted-subset sequencing was incomplete.

CD45RO-negative, CCR7-positively selected cells formed the naive CD8 fraction, excluding terminally differentiated effector memory CD45RA+ cells. Healthy HIV-negative adults without recent acute infections or vaccinations served as donors. Data came from immunoSEQ multiplex PCR; TCRdb stores just in-frame clones and leaves some out. The data contain about 590,000 clones, over 95% of them singletons. Germline-derived CDR1 and CDR2 are MDHEN and SYDVKM. This CDR3 is built from 19 residues. The V end was cut by 5 bases, the J end by 1 base, with 27 bases between. In the case of this clone: What it binds is not known.

This receptor was identified in a woman younger than 45 in good health. V usage is TRBV28 and J usage is TRBJ2-7; no definite D call. Sequenced material: naive CD8+ T cells sorted from blood. The CDR3 spells CASSPSPRASPNPSYEQYF. The CDR3 nucleotides are TGTGCCAGCAGTCCCTCCCCCCGGGCCTCTCCGAACCCGTCCTACGAGCAGTACTTC.